The following is a T cell receptor beta chain sequence with its context. Its cognate antigen is unknown. Distinct nucleotide sequences in the sample also encode this CDR3. This entry belongs to a study of shared clonotypes between healthy human individuals. General study findings and limits: Despite large depth, sorted-subset datasets appeared incompletely sequenced.

CDR1 is SGDLS and CDR2 is YYNGEE in the germline V gene. The CDR3 is 14 amino acids. V lost 0 bases to trimming and J lost 5 bases, with 9 bases between them. The method was immunoSEQ multiplex PCR; TCRdb's version includes in-frame clones alone and lacks a portion of them. The repertoire holds roughly 2.5 million clones, with more than 80% as singletons. This TCR came from a man aged 18 to 30 in good health. Sequenced material: naive CD4+ T cells sorted from blood. Subset of the sample: CD45RA+ positively selected. The chain carries TRBV9 and TRBJ1-5, with a possible D match to TRBD1 (5 bases). This CDR3 reads CASSVGQGDQPQHF. The CDR3 DNA sequence: TGTGCCAGCAGCGTAGGCCAGGGTGATCAGCCCCAGCATTTT. Full variable domain (remainder filled in from reference TRBV9 and TRBJ1-5): DSGVTQTPKHLITATGQRVTLRCSPRSGDLSVYWYQQSLDQGLQFLIQYYNGEERAKGNILERFSAQQFPDLHSELNLSSLELGDSALYFCASSVGQGDQPQHFGDGTRLSIL.